The 19 T cell receptor beta chains below were found in one sample sequenced in a study of neurological immune-mediated disorders. This sample's time point: longitudinal time-point 1 (baseline). TCRdb itself ran the 5' RACE reads through MiXCR, one entry per CDR3 protein. The profile shows tens of thousands of distinct CDR3 sequences, about 9% of them singletons. Sequenced input: PBMCs. The receptors stem from a woman in her thirties or forties in good health.

The chain carries TRBV15 and TRBJ2-7; D is ambiguous. V was trimmed by 1 base and J by 5 bases, leaving 9 bases between them. Germline V gene data show CDR1 as LNHNV and CDR2 as YYDKDF (reference sequence). This CDR3 comprises 13 residues. In DNA form, the CDR3 reads TGTGCCACCAGCAGAGCTCGAAGCCACGAGCAGTACTTC. Translated, it gives CATSRARSHEQYF.

The sample holds many counts of this clonotype. The rearrangement links TRBV3-1 to TRBJ2-7; D gene ambiguous. The V end lost 0 bases, the J end lost 2 bases, and 8 bases lay between the germline ends. In germline, CDR1 is LGHDT, CDR2 YNNKEL (reference sequence). The CDR3 has 14 residues. The CDR3 nucleotides are TGTGCCAGCAGCCAAGAGGCCAGTACCTACGAGCAGTACTTC. This codes for CASSQEASTYEQYF.

This clonotype has at least ten counts. The chain has TRBV5-5 and TRBJ2-2, with TRBD1 matching 7 bases. Germline V lookup: CDR1 SGHKS, CDR2 YYEKEE (reference sequence). This CDR3 is built from 17 residues. The trim removed 0 bases at V and 1 base at J, leaving 6 bases unmatched. DNA for the CDR3: TGTGCCAGCAGCTTGGACCCCAACAGGGGGAACACCGGGGAGCTGTTTTTT. It encodes CASSLDPNRGNTGELFF. The full variable domain, its missing parts supplied by reference TRBV5-5 and TRBJ2-2, is DAGVTQSPTHLIKTRGQQVTLRCSPISGHKSVSWYQQVLGQGPQFIFQYYEKEERGRGNFPDRFSARQFPNYSSELNVNALLLGDSALYLCASSLDPNRGNTGELFFGEGSRLTVL.

This clonotype has ten or more counts. The J gene is TRBJ2-1, the V gene TRBV7-2; TRBD2 aligns across 11 bases. The CDR3 has 21 residues. V shed 2 bases, J shed 4 bases, and the junction held 19 bases outside the gene matches. Germline CDR1 is SGHTA and CDR2 is FQGNSA. The CDR3 region is CASSLWSPRTLAGGTYNEQFF. CDR3 DNA: TGTGCCAGCAGCTTATGGTCCCCCAGGACGTTAGCGGGAGGGACATACAATGAGCAGTTCTTC.

There are many counts of this clonotype. This CDR3 reads CASSFWSNEQFF. The CDR3 nucleotides read TGTGCCAGCAGTTTTTGGTCCAATGAGCAGTTCTTC. The rearrangement joins TRBV12-3 or TRBV12-4 to TRBJ2-1; D gene uncertain. The CDR3 consists of 12 residues. Deletions cut 3 bases from V and 6 bases from J, with 6 bases between.

This clonotype was detected ten times or more. The rearrangement joins TRBV4-2 to TRBJ2-3; D tentatively reads TRBD1 or TRBD2 (5 bases each). V was pared by 0 bases and J by 5 bases, with 18 bases between. CDR3 length equals 17 residues. Germline-derived CDR1 and CDR2 are LGHNA and YNFKEQ. CDR3 DNA: TGTGCCAGCAGCCAAGAGGCCGGGACCCTACAAAAAGATACGCAGTATTTT. Translating it yields CASSQEAGTLQKDTQYF.

The CDR3 spells CASAAVSPIDTQYF. CDR3 coding DNA: TGTGCCAGTGCTGCGGTTAGTCCAATAGATACGCAGTATTTT. The chain has TRBV19 and TRBJ2-3, with no clear D. Trimming left V 8 bases short and J 5 bases short, with 17 bases between. The CDR3 is 14 residues long. From germline, CDR1 is LNHDA and CDR2 SQIVND (reference sequence).

This clonotype was seen at least ten times. The chain couples TRBV6-2 or TRBV6-3 to TRBJ1-4, with D unresolved. Germline CDR1 and CDR2: MNHEY and SVGEGT. This CDR3 contains 15 residues. Trimming shortened V by 2 bases and J by 8 bases, and 15 bases separated the two germline ends. The CDR3 DNA is TGTGCCAGCAGTTACCAGACCGCCCGAAGAGAAAAACTGTTTTTT. This codes for CASSYQTARREKLFF.

This clonotype has a count of ten or more. V and J are TRBV13 and TRBJ1-1, with no clear D. Trimming took 3 bases from V and 7 from J, leaving 12 bases between them. Germline CDR1 PRHDT, CDR2 FYEKMQ (reference sequence). The CDR3 covers 13 residues. This chain's CDR3 is CASSFSPGIEAFF. CDR3 sequence (DNA): TGTGCCAGCAGCTTCTCCCCCGGGATTGAAGCTTTCTTT.

The J gene is TRBJ2-3, the V gene TRBV2; D is undetermined. The germline V gene has CDR1 SNHLY and CDR2 FYNNEI. The CDR3 is made up of 11 amino acids. V shed 7 bases and J shed 4 bases, with 6 bases lying between them. CDR3 in amino acids: CASNGPDTQYF. The CDR3 DNA sequence: TGTGCCAGCAACGGTCCAGATACGCAGTATTTT.

This clonotype has at least ten counts. The chain combines TRBV15 with TRBJ1-1; D remains ambiguous. The CDR3 covers 12 residues. V was shortened by 4 bases and J by 8 bases, with 11 bases between the two germline ends. Germline V gene sequence: CDR1 LNHNV, CDR2 YYDKDF (reference sequence). CDR3 in amino acids: CATSINGGEAFF. The CDR3 DNA follows: TGTGCCACCAGCATAAACGGAGGGGAAGCTTTCTTT.

This clonotype showed up many times. The chain has TRBV5-1 and TRBJ2-5; the match to TRBD1 covers 7 bases. V trimming: 3 bases; J trimming: 5 bases; junction bases outside the gene matches: 7. The CDR3 runs to 14 residues. Germline CDR1 reads SGHRS; CDR2 reads YFSETQ. In nucleotides, the CDR3 is TGCGCCAGCAGCTCCGGGACAGTCGGCGAGACCCAGTACTTC. Translation: CASSSGTVGETQYF. The full variable domain, in which reference TRBV5-1 and TRBJ2-5 provide the parts outside the CDR3, is KAGVTQTPRYLIKTRGQQVTLSCSPISGHRSVSWYQQTPGQGLQFLFEYFSETQRNKGNFPGRFSGRQFSNSRSEMNVSTLELGDSALYLCASSSGTVGETQYFGPGTRLLVL.

Ten or more counts support this clonotype. This sequence joins TRBV5-6 and TRBJ2-5; the match to TRBD2 covers 11 bases. The CDR3 totals 16 residues. J was trimmed by 1 base and V by 5 bases; bases with no gene match: 7. CDR1 is SGHDT, CDR2 YYEEEE, per germline. CDR3 amino acids: CASSSIAGGPQETQYF. DNA of the CDR3: TGTGCCAGCAGTTCGATAGCGGGGGGGCCCCAAGAGACCCAGTACTTC.

Comments on this clonotype: Given a much more abundant clone one base away, this may be a read error. CDR3 region: CASSVRDGELYF. DNA for the CDR3: TGTGCCAGCAGCGTCCGGGACGGAGAGCTGTACTTC. V is TRBV3-1 and J is TRBJ2-7; D could derive from TRBD1 or TRBD2 (5 bases each). The CDR3 covers 12 residues. CDR1 and CDR2 (germline): LGHDT, YNNKEL (reference sequence).

This clonotype came up many times. This chain's CDR3 is CATSRDPASGGYTF. CDR3 coding DNA: TGTGCCACCAGCAGAGATCCAGCCTCCGGTGGCTACACCTTC. The rearrangement joins TRBV15 to TRBJ1-2, with D hard to call. Trimming left V 0 bases short and J 7 bases short, with 12 bases between. Per the germline V gene, CDR1 is LNHNV and CDR2 is YYDKDF (reference sequence). There are 14 residues in the CDR3.

This clonotype was seen ten or more times. The genes are TRBV6-2 or TRBV6-3 and TRBJ2-6; D unresolved. CDR3 size: 15 residues. Trimming took 6 bases from V and 2 from J, leaving 11 bases between them. Germline CDR1 reads MNHEY; CDR2 reads SVGEGT. CDR3 nucleotides: TGTGCCAGCAGGCCACAAAAGGCTGGGGCCAACGTCCTGACTTTC. It encodes CASRPQKAGANVLTF.

This chain links TRBV7-2 with TRBJ2-7; 8 bases line up with TRBD2. CDR1 is SGHTA, CDR2 FQGNSA, per germline. V trimming: 3 bases; J trimming: 0 bases; junction bases outside the gene matches: 4. The CDR3 has 15 amino acids. The chain's CDR3 is CASSFSGATSYEQYF. CDR3 DNA sequence: TGTGCCAGCAGCTTTAGCGGGGCGACCTCCTACGAGCAGTACTTC.

This clonotype was detected many times. V usage is TRBV2 and J usage is TRBJ2-7, with TRBD2 matching over 8 bases. This CDR3 contains 16 residues. CDR1 and CDR2 from the germline V gene are SNHLY and FYNNEI. V shed 1 base, J shed 0 bases, and the junction held 5 bases outside the gene matches. The DNA for the CDR3 is TGTGCCAGCAGTGAAGAGCAAGCGGGGGCCTCCTACGAGCAGTACTTC. Residues: CASSEEQAGASYEQYF.

This clonotype showed up many times. The chain links TRBV27 to TRBJ2-2, with 7 bases identical to TRBD2. From germline, CDR1 is MNHEY and CDR2 SMNVEV (reference sequence). The V and J ends lost 4 bases and 5 bases, in that order; junction bases with no gene match: 1. CDR3 length: 13 amino acids. The CDR3 DNA follows: TGTGCCAGCAGTTGGGGAGGGACCGGGGAGCTGTTTTTT. Its translation is CASSWGGTGELFF.